This TCR beta chain is from a study of blood T cell repertoires in COVID-19. Original processing notes: Quantification of nucleated cells was approximated via reference gene primer amplification. Repertoires were generated with immunoSEQ multiplex PCR, while TCRdb's copy carries only in-frame clones and drops some. V, J and clone size are those of that table, while D and trimming were read from the DNA. The data show tens of thousands of clones, about 80% seen once. The CDR3 length is 14 residues. Trimming stripped 3 bases from V and 6 bases from J, with 15 bases between. Germline CDR1 and CDR2: SGDLS and YYNGEE.

The TCR sequence derives from a woman aged 55-69 years with acute or convalescent COVID-19. Source material: peripheral blood. The rearrangement joins TRBV9 to TRBJ1-1, with D uncertain. CDR3 bases: TGTGCCAGCAGCGCTACGGGAGCTGGTTCTGAAGCTTTCTTT. Residues: CASSATGAGSEAFF.